These 28 T cell receptor beta chains came from one sample sequenced in a study of T cell responses to AZD1222 COVID-19 vaccine. Clones were sequenced by immunoSEQ multiplex PCR, and TCRdb holds only the in-frame ones, with some missing. The data contain approximately 120,000 clones, around 90% of them singletons. Sample: peripheral blood, taken on day 0 of AZD1222 vaccination. The receptor source for this set is an adult in good health.

This chain connects TRBV6-4 to TRBJ2-5; D might be TRBD2 (6 bases). V lost 3 bases to trimming and J lost 5 bases, with 22 bases between them. This CDR3 spans 17 amino acids. CDR1 is MRHNA and CDR2 is SNTAGT in the germline V gene. CDR3 bases: TGTGCCAGCAGTGAAAACTCGGAGGGTAGCGGTAGCGAGACCCAGTACTTC. This translates into CASSENSEGSGSETQYF.

The chain carries TRBV7-8 and TRBJ2-1; 8 nucleotides line up with TRBD2. Germline CDR1 reads SGHVS; CDR2 reads FQNEAQ. V dropped 1 base and J dropped 9; count of bases not matched to a gene: 8. The length of the CDR3 is 15 residues. The CDR3: CASSLERAGVIEQFF. The DNA for the CDR3 is TGTGCCAGCAGCTTAGAGCGAGCGGGAGTGATTGAGCAGTTCTTC. The full variable domain, in which reference TRBV7-8 and TRBJ2-1 provide the parts outside the CDR3, is GAGVSQSPRYKVAKRGQDVALRCDPISGHVSLFWYQQALGQGPEFLTYFQNEAQLDKSGLPSDRFFAERPEGSVSTLKIQRTQQEDSAVYLCASSLERAGVIEQFFGPGTRLTVL.

This clone was counted once. The chain has TRBV11-2 and TRBJ2-1, with 8 bases lining up with TRBD2. Germline V lookup: CDR1 SGHAT, CDR2 FQNNGV. The length of the CDR3 is 17 residues. V shed 2 bases and J 3 bases; nucleotides not matched to a gene: 9. The CDR3: CASSLRGAGEHYNEQFF. For the CDR3, the DNA is TGTGCCAGCAGCTTAAGGGGAGCGGGAGAGCACTACAATGAGCAGTTCTTC.

The rearrangement joins TRBV5-4 to TRBJ2-3, with TRBD1 identical over 12 bases. The V gene end was trimmed by 5 bases and the J gene end by 5 bases; junction bases not matched to a gene: 6. Germline V gene lookup returns CDR1 SGHNT and CDR2 YYREEE (reference sequence). There are 15 residues in the CDR3. CDR3 sequence (DNA): TGTGCCAGCAGTCGGGACAGGGGGCGAGGAGATACGCAGTATTTT. Residues: CASSRDRGRGDTQYF.

This rearrangement joins TRBV24-1 to TRBJ2-3; D unclear. Germline CDR1 and CDR2: KGHDR and SFDVKD. Trimming removed 1 base at V and 6 bases at J, with 4 bases between. This CDR3 comprises 12 residues. CDR3 coding DNA: TGTGCCACCAGTGATTTAAGGGATACGCAGTATTTT. Residues: CATSDLRDTQYF.

Here the CDR3 reads CASSLERGTEAFF. In nucleotides, the CDR3 is TGTGCCAGCAGCTTGGAAAGAGGCACTGAAGCTTTCTTT. The rearrangement joins TRBV5-8 to TRBJ1-1; D is undetermined. The ends were cut back, 0 bases at V and 4 bases at J, with 7 bases in the middle. This CDR3 region has 13 residues. CDR1 and CDR2 (germline): SGHTS, YDEGEE.

This chain uses TRBV7-9 with TRBJ2-7, with 10 bases identical to TRBD2. This CDR3 has 17 residues. CDR1 is SEHNR, CDR2 FQNEAQ, per germline (reference sequence). Germline trimming cut 1 base from V and 2 bases from J; bases unmatched to any gene: 8. Written as DNA, the CDR3 is TGTGCCAGCAGCTTAGGTCTGGGGACTAGCGAGCCCTACGAGCAGTACTTC. Translation: CASSLGLGTSEPYEQYF.

The CDR3 DNA is TGTGCCAGCAGCGGGGTTAACCGAGATACGCAGTATTTT. As protein: CASSGVNRDTQYF. The chain has TRBV27 and TRBJ2-3; perhaps TRBD2 as D (5 bases). The V gene lost 6 bases and the J gene lost 5 bases, with 12 bases spanning the gap. Germline V gives CDR1 MNHEY, CDR2 SMNVEV (reference sequence). This CDR3 is 13 amino acids long.

This rearrangement joins TRBV7-6 to TRBJ1-5; 7 bases map to TRBD1. Germline CDR1 reads SGHVS; CDR2 reads FNYEAQ. This CDR3 has 18 amino acids. Trimming at V came to 2 bases and at J to 0 bases, leaving 10 bases not matched to a gene. The DNA of the CDR3 is TGTGCCAGCAGCTTAACTGCTAGGACAGGTTATAGCAATCAGCCCCAGCATTTT. Protein sequence: CASSLTARTGYSNQPQHF.

The chain combines TRBV28 with TRBJ1-5, with D unresolved. V was pared by 10 bases and J by 7 bases, with 20 bases between. The CDR3 spans 14 residues. The V gene's germline CDR1 is MDHEN and CDR2 SYDVKM. Here the CDR3 reads CATLVWRTGQPQHF. The CDR3 DNA sequence: TGTGCCACCCTAGTTTGGAGAACGGGACAGCCCCAGCATTTT. Full variable domain (outside the CDR3, taken from reference TRBV28 and TRBJ1-5): DVKVTQSSRYLVKRTGEKVFLECVQDMDHENMFWYRQDPGLGLRLIYFSYDVKMKEKGDIPEGYSVSREKKERFSLILESASTNQTSMYLCATLVWRTGQPQHFGDGTRLSIL.

The V and J genes are TRBV7-2 and TRBJ2-4; TRBD2 agrees at 7 bases. Trimming cost V 1 base and J 4 bases; bases outside gene matches: 16. Germline CDR1 SGHTA, CDR2 FQGNSA. CDR3 length: 19 amino acids. The DNA for the CDR3 is TGTGCCAGCAGCTTAGGTGTCGGGGGGAGGGGTAGGGGTAAAAACATTCAGTACTTC. Amino acid sequence: CASSLGVGGRGRGKNIQYF.

The chain recombines TRBV4-1 with TRBJ2-7, with 12 positions matching TRBD2. The junction had 5 bases not matched to a gene; V was cut back by 4 bases and J by 7 bases. This CDR3 region has 14 residues. CDR1 and CDR2 from the germline V gene are MGHRA and YSYEKL. The CDR3 reads CASSRLAGAGEQYF. The CDR3 nucleotides are TGCGCCAGCAGCCGACTAGCGGGAGCGGGTGAGCAGTACTTC.

The chain has TRBV28 and TRBJ1-4, with TRBD1 identical over 8 bases. Unmatched junction bases numbered 5, after V lost 1 base and J lost 7 bases. The length of the CDR3 is 15 residues. Germline V gene data show CDR1 as MDHEN and CDR2 as SYDVKM. The CDR3 nucleotides are TGTGCCAGCAGTTTATCAGGGGGCGTTGGTGAAAAACTGTTTTTT. It yields the protein CASSLSGGVGEKLFF. Full variable domain (remainder filled in from reference TRBV28 and TRBJ1-4): DVKVTQSSRYLVKRTGEKVFLECVQDMDHENMFWYRQDPGLGLRLIYFSYDVKMKEKGDIPEGYSVSREKKERFSLILESASTNQTSMYLCASSLSGGVGEKLFFGSGTQLSVL.

The chain links TRBV28 to TRBJ2-7; TRBD2 matches at 8 bases. The germline V gene has CDR1 MDHEN and CDR2 SYDVKM. The CDR3 is made up of 15 amino acids. Trimming took 5 bases from V and 3 from J; bases not matched to a gene: 9. Here the CDR3 reads CASSIPLAGNYEQYF. Written as DNA, the CDR3 is TGTGCCAGCAGTATCCCCCTAGCGGGCAACTACGAGCAGTACTTC. The full variable domain, in which reference TRBV28 and TRBJ2-7 provide the parts outside the CDR3, is DVKVTQSSRYLVKRTGEKVFLECVQDMDHENMFWYRQDPGLGLRLIYFSYDVKMKEKGDIPEGYSVSREKKERFSLILESASTNQTSMYLCASSIPLAGNYEQYFGPGTRLTVT.

The chain carries TRBV11-3 and TRBJ1-1, with D unresolved. The CDR3 covers 14 residues. Trimming took off 5 bases at V and 1 base at J, with 11 bases between the two ends. The germline gives CDR1 SGHNT, CDR2 YENEEA. The CDR3 protein is CASSQWEENTEAFF. DNA of the CDR3: TGTGCCAGCAGCCAGTGGGAGGAGAACACTGAAGCTTTCTTT.

The chain has TRBV28 and TRBJ1-2; TRBD1 matches 9 bases. J was trimmed by 6 bases and V by 2 bases; bases with no gene match: 7. The CDR3 runs to 15 residues. Germline loops: CDR1 MDHEN, CDR2 SYDVKM. CDR3 nucleotide sequence: TGTGCCAGCAGTTTACCCCCGGACAGGGGCCATGGCTACACCTTC. This codes for CASSLPPDRGHGYTF.

The chain recombines TRBV10-3 with TRBJ1-2; the D gene is possibly TRBD1 (6 bases). CDR1 and CDR2 (germline): ENHRY, SYGVKD. CDR3 length: 14 amino acids. V lost 4 bases and J 4 bases, leaving 13 bases between the germline ends. DNA for the CDR3: TGTGCCATCAGTGGGACAGACGGGGTCTATGGCTACACCTTC. It codes for CAISGTDGVYGYTF.

The rearrangement links TRBV30 to TRBJ1-2; D is undetermined. With 1 base removed from V and 4 bases from J, the gap between germline ends came to 4 bases. Germline CDR1 is GTSNPN and CDR2 is SVGIG (reference sequence). The CDR3 loop spans 11 amino acids. CDR3 nucleotide sequence: TGTGCCTGGAGTGGGGGCTATGGCTACACCTTC. It yields the protein CAWSGGYGYTF.

This clone was observed a handful of times. The chain couples TRBV5-4 to TRBJ2-1; maybe TRBD2 (6 bases). V was shortened by 1 base and J by 4 bases, with 12 bases between the two germline ends. The CDR3 covers 15 residues. Germline values: CDR1 SGHNT, CDR2 YYREEE (reference sequence). The CDR3 DNA follows: TGTGCCAGCAGCTTGTCCGGGAGCGGGTACAATGAGCAGTTCTTC. Encoded protein: CASSLSGSGYNEQFF.

This chain uses TRBV10-3 with TRBJ2-1; D possibly corresponds to TRBD2 (5 bases). The germline V and J ends were trimmed by 3 bases and 3 bases, with 15 bases remaining between them. The germline V gene has CDR1 ENHRY and CDR2 SYGVKD. This CDR3 has 16 residues. CDR3 nucleotide sequence: TGTGCCATCAGTGATGTAGCGCGGGCGGACTACAATGAGCAGTTCTTC. Residues: CAISDVARADYNEQFF.

The V and J genes are TRBV5-1 and TRBJ1-4; D ambiguous. CDR1 is SGHRS and CDR2 is YFSETQ in the germline V gene. Trimming stripped 0 bases from V and 5 bases from J, with 11 bases between. The CDR3 runs 15 residues. CDR3 in DNA: TGCGCCAGCAGCTTGGATTCGGGATACAATGAAAAACTGTTTTTT. Amino acids: CASSLDSGYNEKLFF.

J is TRBJ2-3 and V is TRBV3-1 (or the pseudogene TRBV3-2), with 11 bases lining up with TRBD2. Germline V gives CDR1 LGHDT, CDR2 YNNKEL (reference sequence). J was trimmed by 5 bases and V by 1 base; bases with no gene match: 5. This CDR3 has 16 amino acids. The CDR3 reads CASSQATSGSLDTQYF. The CDR3 nucleotides read TGTGCCAGCAGCCAAGCAACTAGCGGGAGTTTAGATACGCAGTATTTT.

The J gene is TRBJ1-1, the V gene TRBV5-6; 10 bases line up with TRBD1. CDR3 length equals 11 residues. Per germline, CDR1 SGHDT and CDR2 YYEEEE. V was clipped by 7 bases and J by 6 bases; unmatched bases: 0. The CDR3 DNA reads TGTGCCAGCGGACAGGGGGCTGAAGCTTTCTTT. Amino acids: CASGQGAEAFF.

This clone was counted a single time. The V gene is TRBV28, the J gene TRBJ1-6; D uncertain. Trimming shortened V by 5 bases and J by 1 base, and 9 bases separated the two germline ends. The CDR3 spans 15 residues. From germline, CDR1 is MDHEN and CDR2 SYDVKM. The CDR3 DNA sequence: TGTGCCAGCAGTCCCCCGAGGTCCTATAATTCACCCCTCCACTTT. This codes for CASSPPRSYNSPLHF.

The chain has TRBV11-3 and TRBJ2-7, with 9 positions matching TRBD1. Germline CDR1 is SGHNT and CDR2 is YENEEA. With V trimmed by 4 bases and J by 1 base, 8 bases remained unmatched. CDR3 length equals 16 residues. CDR3 DNA sequence: TGTGCCAGCAGCTCAGGGCGGGACAGGGCATCCTACGAGCAGTACTTC. Translation gives CASSSGRDRASYEQYF.

This rearrangement joins TRBV2 to TRBJ1-1; 7 nucleotides line up with TRBD1. Germline-derived CDR1 and CDR2 are SNHLY and FYNNEI. J lost 4 bases, V lost 4 bases, and 3 bases had no gene match. The CDR3 is made up of 13 amino acids. The CDR3 DNA reads TGTGCCAGCAGTGGACAGGGTAGCACTGAAGCTTTCTTT. Translating it yields CASSGQGSTEAFF.

Comment on this clone: The same CDR3 can be traced to other DNA sequences in this sample. The V and J genes are TRBV27 and TRBJ2-7; D is undetermined. The CDR3 extends over 12 amino acids. Germline CDR1 MNHEY, CDR2 SMNVEV (reference sequence). Trimming took off 8 bases at V and 1 base at J, with 9 bases between the two ends. CDR3 nucleotide sequence: TGTGCCAGCTTCTCTTCATCCTACGAGCAGTACTTC. Translating it yields CASFSSSYEQYF.

The chain combines TRBV19 with TRBJ1-3; D possibly corresponds to TRBD1 (5 bases). CDR1 is LNHDA and CDR2 is SQIVND in the germline V gene (reference sequence). The V and J ends lost 4 bases and 0 bases respectively, with 10 bases between them. The CDR3 extends over 15 amino acids. In DNA form, the CDR3 reads TGTGCCAGTAGTACCAGGGCTATCTCTGGAAACACCATATATTTT. It specifies CASSTRAISGNTIYF.